The rows below give T cell receptor beta chains drawn from one sample of a study of vaccination and CD4 T cells after COVID-19. The antigens for these receptors are not known. TCRdb passed the PCR reads through MiXCR, listing each CDR3 protein once. The repertoire includes some 13,000 distinct CDR3 sequences, 50% of them detected once, and over 9.5% sits in the top ten. Sequencing was carried out using CD4+ T cells from blood, cultured in vitro. The receptor set was obtained from a human donor who had recovered from COVID-19. Each CDR3 is given with its conserved first and last residue. Each record gives: V gene, clone size, J gene, CDR3 protein. Where a row states a size, it is once, few, many or the class of an expanded clone; other rows omit it.

v_call: TRBV19
clone_size: .
j_call: TRBJ2-3
cdr3_aa: CASSIGLAGGSDTQYF

v_call: TRBV7-9
clone_size: medium-sized
j_call: TRBJ2-2
cdr3_aa: CASRSGRLAGALNTGELFF

v_call: TRBV7-2
clone_size: .
j_call: TRBJ2-1
cdr3_aa: CASSLVGGEQFF

v_call: TRBV6-2/TRBV6-3
clone_size: .
j_call: TRBJ1-5
cdr3_aa: CASSYRQGANQPQHF

v_call: TRBV5-1
clone_size: once
j_call: TRBJ1-3
cdr3_aa: CASSLTGTGNTIYF

v_call: TRBV6-1
clone_size: .
j_call: TRBJ2-7
cdr3_aa: CASIDAAGPYEQYF

v_call: TRBV3-1
clone_size: .
j_call: TRBJ1-1
cdr3_aa: CASSPPGGEAFF

v_call: TRBV27
clone_size: .
j_call: TRBJ2-2
cdr3_aa: CASRLGQNTGELFF

v_call: TRBV7-8
clone_size: .
j_call: TRBJ2-5
cdr3_aa: CASSSLRYRDQETQYF

v_call: TRBV30
clone_size: .
j_call: TRBJ2-7
cdr3_aa: CAWSRDQGFYEQYF

v_call: TRBV5-6
clone_size: .
j_call: TRBJ1-2
cdr3_aa: CASSLGPRMAGGYTF

v_call: TRBV5-6
clone_size: few
j_call: TRBJ2-5
cdr3_aa: CASTQSQETQYF

v_call: TRBV10-1
clone_size: .
j_call: TRBJ2-2
cdr3_aa: CAIRRGQRLANTGELFF

v_call: TRBV11-2
clone_size: .
j_call: TRBJ2-3
cdr3_aa: CASTISGGFTDTQYF

v_call: TRBV24-1
clone_size: .
j_call: TRBJ2-2
cdr3_aa: CATSADGELFF

v_call: TRBV6-5
clone_size: .
j_call: TRBJ1-2
cdr3_aa: CASSFGGEPNYGYTF

v_call: TRBV4-1
clone_size: .
j_call: TRBJ1-4
cdr3_aa: CASSKVQANAEKLFF

v_call: TRBV20-1
clone_size: .
j_call: TRBJ1-6
cdr3_aa: CSARVKTGSSYNSPLHF

v_call: TRBV20-1
clone_size: .
j_call: TRBJ2-7
cdr3_aa: CSARDPLAGAISDEQYF

v_call: TRBV10-2
clone_size: .
j_call: TRBJ2-7
cdr3_aa: CASSDQASREQYF

v_call: TRBV20-1
clone_size: few
j_call: TRBJ1-2
cdr3_aa: CSVTANYGYTF

v_call: TRBV20-1
clone_size: few
j_call: TRBJ1-4
cdr3_aa: CSARVGGNEKLFF

v_call: TRBV9
clone_size: .
j_call: TRBJ2-3
cdr3_aa: CASSMSGGFADTQYF

v_call: TRBV30
clone_size: .
j_call: TRBJ1-2
cdr3_aa: CAWGGDGNYGYTF

v_call: TRBV19
clone_size: .
j_call: TRBJ1-2
cdr3_aa: CASSQIEGVFGYTF

v_call: TRBV6-1
clone_size: few
j_call: TRBJ2-3
cdr3_aa: CASSSGGSTDTQYF

v_call: TRBV9
clone_size: .
j_call: TRBJ2-2
cdr3_aa: CASSVGGQGTAGKLFF

v_call: TRBV7-2
clone_size: .
j_call: TRBJ2-7
cdr3_aa: CASSFSGGGSVYEQYF

v_call: TRBV20-1
clone_size: few
j_call: TRBJ1-2
cdr3_aa: CSARRNDRGNYGYTF

v_call: TRBV11-1
clone_size: .
j_call: TRBJ2-7
cdr3_aa: CASSSRGEQYF

v_call: TRBV15
clone_size: few
j_call: TRBJ2-3
cdr3_aa: CATSRDQTDTQYF

v_call: TRBV19
clone_size: few
j_call: TRBJ1-2
cdr3_aa: CASKSPGSKGYGYTF

v_call: TRBV10-3
clone_size: .
j_call: TRBJ1-1
cdr3_aa: CAIKGPSGTEAFF

v_call: TRBV12-3/TRBV12-4
clone_size: .
j_call: TRBJ2-7
cdr3_aa: CASRRGDGKQYF

v_call: TRBV24-1
clone_size: .
j_call: TRBJ2-7
cdr3_aa: CATSPPDSHETVSSYEQYF

v_call: TRBV25-1
clone_size: .
j_call: TRBJ1-2
cdr3_aa: CASRKGQGGGYTF

v_call: TRBV6-2/TRBV6-3
clone_size: few
j_call: TRBJ2-7
cdr3_aa: CASSYTGVYEQYF

v_call: TRBV29-1
clone_size: .
j_call: TRBJ1-1
cdr3_aa: CSVSHRGGTEAFF

v_call: TRBV5-4
clone_size: .
j_call: TRBJ2-3
cdr3_aa: CASFAGGTDTQYF

v_call: TRBV11-3
clone_size: .
j_call: TRBJ1-2
cdr3_aa: CASSVQGYGYTF

v_call: TRBV20-1
clone_size: .
j_call: TRBJ1-5
cdr3_aa: CSAKGQLDQPQHF

v_call: TRBV19
clone_size: .
j_call: TRBJ1-2
cdr3_aa: CASSEEGGRGYTF

v_call: TRBV20-1
clone_size: few
j_call: TRBJ2-2
cdr3_aa: CSARDALWGANTGELFF

v_call: TRBV2
clone_size: .
j_call: TRBJ1-2
cdr3_aa: CASRRQGRNYGYTF

v_call: TRBV30
clone_size: .
j_call: TRBJ2-2
cdr3_aa: CAWSERRTGELFF

v_call: TRBV9
clone_size: .
j_call: TRBJ1-2
cdr3_aa: CASSGSPDSLSGGYTF

v_call: TRBV7-6
clone_size: few
j_call: TRBJ1-6
cdr3_aa: CASSLAGYNSPLHF

v_call: TRBV19
clone_size: few
j_call: TRBJ1-2
cdr3_aa: CASIRQVGERYGYTF

v_call: TRBV6-1
clone_size: few
j_call: TRBJ2-3
cdr3_aa: CAAGDRLTDTQYF

v_call: TRBV12-3/TRBV12-4
clone_size: .
j_call: TRBJ2-7
cdr3_aa: CASSPLAGGVQYF

v_call: TRBV6-2/TRBV6-3
clone_size: few
j_call: TRBJ1-1
cdr3_aa: CASSYREGPSTEAFF

v_call: TRBV7-9
clone_size: .
j_call: TRBJ2-3
cdr3_aa: CASAPRWGGGTDTQYF

v_call: TRBV20-1
clone_size: .
j_call: TRBJ2-3
cdr3_aa: CSASSWHSTDTQYF

v_call: TRBV27
clone_size: few
j_call: TRBJ1-6
cdr3_aa: CASSPRTGGGSPLHF